These T cell receptor beta chains were read from a single sample in a study of T cell responses to AZD1222 COVID-19 vaccine. Only in-frame clones appear in the TCRdb table, and some are missing; sequencing was by immunoSEQ multiplex PCR. This table holds 90,000 to 120,000 clones, nearly 90% found once. The sample in question was peripheral blood, obtained 28 days after the second AZD1222 dose. The receptors come from an adult who received the AZD1222 COVID-19 vaccine. Each CDR3 is given with its conserved first and last residue. D genes are given only for firm matches. The size entry is marked missing in some rows and otherwise reads once, few, many or a size class.

.	TRBV30	TRBJ1-1	.	TGTGCCTGGAGTCCATCCATAGGTATGAACACTGAAGCTTTCTTT	CAWSPSIGMNTEAFF
.	TRBV27	TRBJ1-2	.	TGTGCCAGCAGTTCAACGGGTTCCTATGGCTACACCTTC	CASSSTGSYGYTF
.	TRBV7-3	TRBJ2-7	.	TGTGCCAGCAGCCTAGGTGGGGATCTTTACGAGCAGTACTTC	CASSLGGDLYEQYF
.	TRBV21-1	TRBJ2-7	.	TGTGCCAGCAGCCCGAGAGGACTAGCGGGAGGCCCCGAGCAGTACTTC	CASSPRGLAGGPEQYF
once	TRBV28	TRBJ2-3	.	TGTGCCAGCAGTTCTGGCGGGAAATACACAGATACGCAGTATTTT	CASSSGGKYTDTQYF
.	TRBV5-6	TRBJ2-7	TRBD1	TGTGCCAGCAGCTTCGGGACAGCCTACGAGCAGTACTTC	CASSFGTAYEQYF
once	TRBV7-9	TRBJ1-4	.	TGTGCCAGCAGCTTAGCCGGGTTAGGCGAAAAACTGTTTTTT	CASSLAGLGEKLFF
.	TRBV12-3/TRBV12-4	TRBJ1-5	TRBD1	TGTGCCAGCAGTTTGACAGGGAATCAGCCCCAGCATTTT	CASSLTGNQPQHF
.	TRBV11-2	TRBJ2-2	TRBD1	TGTGCCAGTCGCAACGGGGACAGGGCGGCCACCGGGGAGCTGTTTTTT	CASRNGDRAATGELFF
.	TRBV28	TRBJ1-2	TRBD1	TGTGCCAGCAGGGGGACAGGGATTAACTATGGCTACACCTTC	CASRGTGINYGYTF
once	TRBV7-9	TRBJ1-1	.	TGTGCCAGCAGCTTAGCAGGGGGGGTGAAGACTGAAGCTTTCTTT	CASSLAGGVKTEAFF